The 27 T cell receptor beta chains presented below share a single source sample, sequenced in a study of control samples from healthy donors and cancer patients. The table came from immunoSEQ multiplex PCR; TCRdb's copy has only in-frame clones and leaves some out. Among about 160,000 clones listed, around 95% were seen once. The sample comprised blood. The receptors come from a middle-aged woman in good health.

This clone appeared a single time. J is TRBJ2-1 and V is TRBV3-1 (or the pseudogene TRBV3-2), with D possibly called TRBD1 or TRBD2 (5 bases each). Trimming took 7 bases from V and 6 from J, leaving 13 bases between them. The CDR3 is 13 residues long. Germline values: CDR1 LGHDT, CDR2 YNNKEL (reference sequence). This CDR3 reads CASTQDSPNEQFF. CDR3 DNA sequence: TGTGCCAGCACACAGGACTCCCCCAATGAGCAGTTCTTC.

The chain joins TRBV5-6 to TRBJ1-1, with D tentatively TRBD1 (5 bases). CDR1 and CDR2 (germline): SGHDT, YYEEEE. The CDR3 totals 14 residues. Trimming took 2 bases from V and 5 from J, leaving 13 bases between them. The CDR3 nucleotides read TGTGCCAGCAGCTTCGAGAGGGGCGAGACTGAAGCTTTCTTT. Protein product: CASSFERGETEAFF.

The chain links TRBV29-1 to TRBJ1-2, with D unclear. The ends were cut back, 5 bases at V and 8 bases at J, with 12 bases in the middle. Germline V gene lookup returns CDR1 SQVTM and CDR2 ANQGSEA. The CDR3 is made up of 11 amino acids. CDR3 DNA sequence: TGCAGCGTTAACCTAAGGCGAGGCTACACCTTC. Protein sequence: CSVNLRRGYTF. Using reference TRBV29-1 and TRBJ1-2 for the parts outside the CDR3, the full variable domain is SAVISQKPSRDICQRGTSLTIQCQVDSQVTMMFWYRQQPGQSLTLIATANQGSEATYESGFVIDKFPISRPNLTFSTLTVSNMSPEDSSIYLCSVNLRRGYTFGSGTRLTVV.

This clone was counted a single time. The chain couples TRBV13 to TRBJ1-1; maybe TRBD1 (6 bases). Germline CDR1 is PRHDT and CDR2 is FYEKMQ (reference sequence). This CDR3 is 12 amino acids long. The V end lost 4 bases, the J end lost 7 bases, and 10 bases lay between the germline ends. The CDR3 DNA reads as TGTGCCAGCAGCTCCGGACAGATTGAAGCTTTCTTT. Its translation: CASSSGQIEAFF.

The J gene is TRBJ1-2, the V gene TRBV7-2; D perhaps matches TRBD1 (5 bases). Germline CDR1 SGHTA, CDR2 FQGNSA. V lost 0 bases to trimming and J lost 4 bases, with 9 bases between them. The CDR3 has 14 amino acids. The CDR3 bases are TGTGCCAGCAGCTTAGCGGGACGGACCTATGGCTACACCTTC. Protein sequence: CASSLAGRTYGYTF.

The chain combines TRBV4-3 with TRBJ2-3; tentative D call: TRBD1 (6 bases). V was shortened by 1 base and J by 8 bases, with 25 bases between the two germline ends. Germline CDR1 reads LGHNA; CDR2 reads YSLEER. The CDR3 is 18 residues long. CDR3 coding DNA: TGCGCCAGCAGCCAAGGAGTCGGACAGTACGCACAATCGCGTACGCAGTATTTT. It is translated as CASSQGVGQYAQSRTQYF.

The rearrangement joins TRBV4-1 to TRBJ1-6; tentative D call: TRBD1 (5 bases). This CDR3 has 16 amino acids. Germline assignment: CDR1 MGHRA and CDR2 YSYEKL. The germline V and J ends were trimmed by 0 bases and 9 bases, with 15 bases remaining between them. The CDR3, as DNA: TGCGCCAGCAGCCAAGATGAGGGGAATGTAGGTTCACCCCTCCACTTT. Amino acids: CASSQDEGNVGSPLHF.

V gene TRBV30 combines with J gene TRBJ2-1; D unresolved. Deletions cut 2 bases from V and 9 bases from J, with 11 bases between. The CDR3 totals 12 residues. Looked up from germline, CDR1 is GTSNPN and CDR2 is SVGIG (reference sequence). CDR3 sequence: CAWSSVVVEQFF. The CDR3, as DNA: TGTGCCTGGAGTTCTGTGGTAGTTGAGCAGTTCTTC.

This clone is a singleton in its sample. The chain employs TRBV6-2 or TRBV6-3 and TRBJ1-2; tentative D call: TRBD1 (5 bases). V gave up 2 bases and J gave up 6 bases, with 10 bases separating them. The CDR3 is made up of 13 amino acids. The germline gives CDR1 MNHEY, CDR2 SVGEGT. The CDR3 sequence is CASSYPSGNGYTF. CDR3 DNA: TGTGCCAGCAGTTACCCGTCAGGGAATGGCTACACCTTC.

This chain links TRBV2 with TRBJ1-5, with 8 bases lining up with TRBD1. The CDR3 has 14 residues. CDR1 and CDR2 (germline): SNHLY, FYNNEI. Germline trimming cut 5 bases from V and 5 bases from J; bases unmatched to any gene: 5. The DNA for the CDR3 is TGTGCCAGCAGTCTCGACAGGGGAGATCAGCCCCAGCATTTT. Amino acid sequence: CASSLDRGDQPQHF.

The CDR3 is CASSKGPGEAFF. As DNA, the CDR3 is TGTGCCAGCAGCAAAGGGCCAGGGGAAGCTTTCTTT. The rearrangement uses TRBV3-1 (or the pseudogene TRBV3-2) and TRBJ1-1; D may be TRBD1 (5 bases). The V end lost 5 bases, the J end lost 8 bases, and 12 bases lay between the germline ends. The V gene's germline CDR1 is LGHDT and CDR2 YNNKEL (reference sequence). The CDR3 has 12 residues.

This clone is a singleton in its sample. In nucleotides, the CDR3 is TGTGCCAGCAGCTTGATCCCGATACTAGGTGCGGGCTACACCTTC. Protein: CASSLIPILGAGYTF. This sequence joins TRBV5-6 and TRBJ1-2, with D unresolved. The germline gives CDR1 SGHDT, CDR2 YYEEEE. The V gene lost 1 base and the J gene lost 8 bases, with 18 bases spanning the gap. CDR3 length equals 15 residues.

The chain links TRBV12-3 or TRBV12-4 to TRBJ2-1; D is ambiguous. The CDR3 is 12 residues long. Trimming stripped 2 bases from V and 7 bases from J, with 6 bases between. The DNA for the CDR3 is TGTGCCAGCAGTTTACAGTTTAATGAGCAGTTCTTC. As protein: CASSLQFNEQFF.

V gene TRBV7-2 combines with J gene TRBJ1-2; 8 nucleotides agree with TRBD1. The ends lost 5 bases at V and 0 bases at J; junction bases unmatched: 2. This CDR3 has 14 amino acids. Germline loops: CDR1 SGHTA, CDR2 FQGNSA. This CDR3 is CASSPDRANYGYTF. For the CDR3, the DNA is TGTGCCAGCAGCCCGGACAGGGCTAACTATGGCTACACCTTC.

This chain uses TRBV29-1 with TRBJ1-1, with 7 bases matching TRBD1. Trimming removed 7 bases from V and 3 bases from J; junction bases left unmatched: 8. The germline V gene has CDR1 SQVTM and CDR2 ANQGSEA. The CDR3 consists of 13 residues. The CDR3 loop is CSAEQGSHTEAFF. CDR3 sequence (DNA): TGCAGCGCAGAACAGGGGTCGCACACTGAAGCTTTCTTT.

The V gene is TRBV6-2 or TRBV6-3, the J gene TRBJ1-4; a weak D match, TRBD1 (5 bases). The CDR3 spans 13 residues. Germline loops: CDR1 MNHEY, CDR2 SVGEGT. Trimming took 4 bases from V and 3 from J, leaving 6 bases between them. DNA of the CDR3: TGTGCCAGCAGTTGGGGGGCTAATGAAAAACTGTTTTTT. Encoded protein: CASSWGANEKLFF.

The genes are TRBV7-9 and TRBJ1-2, with 10 nucleotides matching TRBD1. The CDR3 has 16 amino acids. Unmatched junction bases numbered 5, after V lost 0 bases and J lost 4 bases. The germline CDR1 and CDR2 sequences are SEHNR and FQNEAQ (reference sequence). CDR3 amino acids: CASSLAGTGVGYGYTF. CDR3 bases: TGTGCCAGCAGCTTAGCCGGGACAGGGGTCGGCTATGGCTACACCTTC.

This clone appeared once. The J gene is TRBJ2-7, the V gene TRBV5-4; D is undetermined. Germline-derived CDR1 and CDR2 are SGHNT and YYREEE (reference sequence). The CDR3 totals 12 residues. Trimming took off 3 bases at V and 7 bases at J, with 11 bases between the two ends. The CDR3 DNA reads TGTGCCAGCAGCTCCTACATGAAAGAGCAGTACTTC. It translates to CASSSYMKEQYF. The full variable domain, completed using reference TRBV5-4 and TRBJ2-7, is ETGVTQSPTHLIKTRGQQVTLRCSSQSGHNTVSWYQQALGQGPQFIFQYYREEENGRGNFPPRFSGLQFPNYSSELNVNALELDDSALYLCASSSYMKEQYFGPGTRLTVT.

This clone is classed as medium-sized. The chain carries TRBV6-2 or TRBV6-3 and TRBJ2-7, with 7 positions matching TRBD1. The CDR3 consists of 14 residues. The trim removed 6 bases at V and 0 bases at J, leaving 5 bases unmatched. The V gene's germline CDR1 is MNHEY and CDR2 SVGEGT. The CDR3 sequence: CASSLTGFSYEQYF. The CDR3, as DNA: TGTGCCAGCAGCTTGACAGGGTTCTCCTACGAGCAGTACTTC.

This chain links TRBV6-5 with TRBJ2-2; D uncertain. CDR3 length equals 11 residues. From germline, CDR1 is MNHEY and CDR2 SVGAGI. For the CDR3, the DNA is TGTGCTCTGGGGAACACCGGGGAGCTGTTTTTT. Translated, it gives CALGNTGELFF.

This rearrangement joins TRBV3-1 (or the pseudogene TRBV3-2) to TRBJ2-5, with TRBD1 matching over 7 bases. Germline assignment: CDR1 LGHDT and CDR2 YNNKEL (reference sequence). This CDR3 has 22 amino acids. With 0 bases clipped from V and 5 bases from J, the junction kept 27 bases outside the gene matches. CDR3 bases: TGTGCCAGCAGCCAAGAATGGGGGCGAGGAGTGGGGGCCGACAGGGCAGATGAGACCCAGTACTTC. This gives the protein CASSQEWGRGVGADRADETQYF.

This chain uses TRBV5-1 with TRBJ1-3, with D unclear. The CDR3 spans 15 residues. The ends were cut back, 0 bases at V and 0 bases at J, with 7 bases in the middle. CDR1 and CDR2 (germline): SGHRS, YFSETQ. The CDR3 sequence is CASSLGGNSGNTIYF. Written as DNA, the CDR3 is TGCGCCAGCAGCTTGGGCGGTAACTCTGGAAACACCATATATTTT.

This chain uses TRBV7-2 with TRBJ1-5; weak D call: TRBD1 (6 bases). CDR1 is SGHTA, CDR2 FQGNSA, per germline. The V end lost 1 base, the J end lost 5 bases, and 6 bases lay between the germline ends. This CDR3 has 13 residues. CDR3 protein: CASSLDRDQPQHF. The CDR3, as DNA: TGTGCCAGCAGCTTAGACAGGGATCAGCCCCAGCATTTT.

The genes are TRBV7-8 and TRBJ1-1; D call uncertain. V lost 4 bases and J 0 bases, leaving 21 bases between the germline ends. This CDR3 spans 18 amino acids. Germline V gene sequence: CDR1 SGHVS, CDR2 FQNEAQ. The DNA for the CDR3 is TGTGCCAGCAGCTCCTCCGGAACCCTCATATCGATGAACACTGAAGCTTTCTTT. It specifies CASSSSGTLISMNTEAFF. Together with reference TRBV7-8 and TRBJ1-1, the CDR3 gives the full variable domain: GAGVSQSPRYKVAKRGQDVALRCDPISGHVSLFWYQQALGQGPEFLTYFQNEAQLDKSGLPSDRFFAERPEGSVSTLKIQRTQQEDSAVYLCASSSSGTLISMNTEAFFGQGTRLTVV.

V and J are TRBV5-1 and TRBJ1-1, with D unresolved. This CDR3 has 14 amino acids. Germline values: CDR1 SGHRS, CDR2 YFSETQ. V was cut by 2 bases and J by 1 base, with 9 bases left in between. The CDR3 reads CASSLVTGNTEAFF. As DNA, the CDR3 is TGCGCCAGCAGCTTAGTTACGGGGAACACTGAAGCTTTCTTT.

V gene TRBV6-5 combines with J gene TRBJ2-6; D is ambiguous. V lost 4 bases and J 0 bases, leaving 10 bases between the germline ends. Germline V lookup: CDR1 MNHEY, CDR2 SVGAGI. The CDR3 is 16 amino acids. CDR3 in DNA: TGTGCCAGCAGTTTCGTGACCCGCTCTGGGGCCAACGTCCTGACTTTC. It is translated as CASSFVTRSGANVLTF.

In DNA, the CDR3 is TGTGCCTCGGTCAGAGAGGGGGTTCGGGGCTACACCTTC. Translating gives CASVREGVRGYTF. This chain uses TRBV6-5 with TRBJ1-2, with D perhaps TRBD1 (6 bases). Germline assignment: CDR1 MNHEY and CDR2 SVGAGI. The CDR3 has 13 amino acids. Deletions cut 11 bases from V and 8 bases from J, with 21 bases between.